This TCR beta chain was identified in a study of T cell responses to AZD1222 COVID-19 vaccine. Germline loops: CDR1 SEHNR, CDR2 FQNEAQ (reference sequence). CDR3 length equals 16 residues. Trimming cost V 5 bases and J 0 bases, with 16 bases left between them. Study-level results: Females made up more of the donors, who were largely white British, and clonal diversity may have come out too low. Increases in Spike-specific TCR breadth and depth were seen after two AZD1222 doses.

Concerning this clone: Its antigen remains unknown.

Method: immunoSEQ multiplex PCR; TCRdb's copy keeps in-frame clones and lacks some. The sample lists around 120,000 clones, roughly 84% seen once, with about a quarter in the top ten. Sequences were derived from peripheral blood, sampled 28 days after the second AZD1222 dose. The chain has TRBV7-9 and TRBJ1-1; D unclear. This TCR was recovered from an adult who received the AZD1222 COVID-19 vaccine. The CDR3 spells CASSIPPDLMNTEAFF. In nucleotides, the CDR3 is TGTGCCAGCAGCATACCCCCGGACCTAATGAACACTGAAGCTTTCTTT.